The 16 T cell receptor beta chains below come from one sample, sequenced in a study of response to subunit inactivated influenza vaccine. TCRdb reprocessed the RT-PCR reads via MiXCR and lists one record per CDR3 protein. The data contain about 620,000 distinct CDR3 sequences, about 11% of them singletons. Material: PBMCs from blood, obtained on the day of vaccination. The receptors come from a man in his fifties or sixties who received an inactivated influenza vaccine.

The V gene is TRBV20-1, the J gene TRBJ1-6; 7 bases line up with TRBD1. With V trimmed by 1 base and J by 8 bases, 8 bases remained unmatched. CDR1 DFQATT and CDR2 SNEGSKA come from the germline V gene (reference sequence). The CDR3 has 15 amino acids. CDR3 nucleotide sequence: TGCAGTGCTAGAGCCTTGACAGGGAGTTATTCACCCCTCCACTTT. Its protein product is CSARALTGSYSPLHF.

The chain employs TRBV3-1 and TRBJ2-5; D could derive from TRBD1 or TRBD2 (5 bases each). Germline V gene data show CDR1 as LGHDT and CDR2 as YNNKEL (reference sequence). Trimming removed 0 bases at V and 6 bases at J, with 11 bases between. CDR3 length equals 14 residues. CDR3 region: CASSQDQGRKTQYF. CDR3 in DNA: TGTGCCAGCAGCCAAGACCAGGGACGGAAGACCCAGTACTTC.

This clonotype was detected ten times or more. At one end the junction does not follow the germline gene, possibly because of a read error. The V call is TRBV5-1, the J call TRBJ2-5; D not certain. Looked up from germline, CDR1 is SGHRS and CDR2 is YFSETQ. The CDR3 covers 12 residues. CDR3 DNA sequence: TGTGCCAGCAGCTTGGGGCAAGAGACCCAGTACTTC. It yields the protein CASSLGQETQYF.

This clonotype was seen a handful of times. J is TRBJ2-7 and V is TRBV24-1; D unclear. Germline loops: CDR1 KGHDR, CDR2 SFDVKD. Trimming took 3 bases from V and 4 from J, leaving 3 bases between them. The CDR3 runs to 11 residues. The CDR3 DNA is TGTGCCACCAGTGATCGGTACGAGCAGTACTTC. As protein: CATSDRYEQYF.

The rearrangement joins TRBV12-3 or TRBV12-4 to TRBJ2-5; D unresolved. Trimming left V 2 bases short and J 1 base short, with 8 bases between. The CDR3 totals 14 residues. CDR3: CASSLWRRQETQYF. The CDR3 DNA reads TGTGCCAGCAGTTTATGGCGGCGCCAAGAGACCCAGTACTTC.

V and J are TRBV15 and TRBJ2-1; TRBD1 or TRBD2 may be the D gene (5 bases each). Germline V CDR1 and CDR2: LNHNV, YYDKDF (reference sequence). The V and J ends lost 0 bases and 10 bases respectively, with 31 bases between them. The CDR3 totals 20 residues. Here the CDR3 reads CATSRDQQPFRDQRTLEQFF. The CDR3 coding sequence is TGTGCCACCAGCAGAGACCAACAACCTTTCCGGGACCAAAGGACTCTGGAGCAGTTCTTC. The whole variable domain, filled in from reference TRBV15 and TRBJ2-1, reads DAMVIQNPRYQVTQFGKPVTLSCSQTLNHNVMYWYQQKSSQAPKLLFHYYDKDFNNEADTPDNFQSRRPNTSFCFLDIRSPGLGDTAMYLCATSRDQQPFRDQRTLEQFFGPGTRLTVL.

This clonotype showed up just a few times. The chain employs TRBV4-2 and TRBJ2-1, with D tentatively TRBD2 (6 bases). Germline loops: CDR1 LGHNA, CDR2 YNFKEQ. The CDR3 extends over 14 amino acids. V was cut by 0 bases and J by 5 bases, with 8 bases left in between. The CDR3 loop is CASSQDRTNNEQFF. CDR3 DNA: TGTGCCAGCAGCCAAGATCGGACTAACAATGAGCAGTTCTTC.

The gene calls are TRBV7-3 and TRBJ2-3, with 8 bases aligning to TRBD2. V dropped 5 bases and J dropped 6; count of bases not matched to a gene: 10. The CDR3 covers 15 residues. Germline CDR1 reads SGHTA; CDR2 reads FQGTGA. Here the CDR3 DNA reads TGTGCCAGCAGCCTCGGGGGGGCCGGTTCGGATACGCAGTATTTT. This translates into CASSLGGAGSDTQYF.

This clonotype was counted at least ten times. The J gene is TRBJ2-7, the V gene TRBV5-1, with TRBD2 as a possible D gene (5 bases). Germline V CDR1 and CDR2: SGHRS, YFSETQ. The CDR3 runs 14 residues. Trimming shortened V by 1 base and J by 2 bases, and 10 bases separated the two germline ends. This CDR3 reads CASSLTGYTYEQYF. The CDR3 DNA follows: TGCGCCAGCAGCTTGACGGGATACACCTACGAGCAGTACTTC.

This clonotype was detected only a few times. The chain couples TRBV19 to TRBJ1-1; 7 bases match TRBD1. Germline CDR1 reads LNHDA; CDR2 reads SQIVND (reference sequence). The CDR3 sequence is 12 residues long. V lost 7 bases to trimming and J lost 9 bases; unmatched junction nucleotides: 8. In DNA form, the CDR3 reads TGTGCCAGTATACAGGGGAATGGAAAAGCTTTCTTT. Translating it yields CASIQGNGKAFF.

CDR3 coding DNA: TGCGCCAGCAGCCAGGGACAGGGGCCCAAACAGTACGAGCAGTACTTC. This codes for CASSQGQGPKQYEQYF. The genes are TRBV5-1 and TRBJ2-7; 10 bases map to TRBD1. The V segment lost 4 bases and the J segment 4 bases; nucleotides outside the gene matches: 11. The length of the CDR3 is 16 residues. CDR1 and CDR2 from the germline V gene are SGHRS and YFSETQ. The whole variable domain, remainder taken from reference TRBV5-1 and TRBJ2-7, is KAGVTQTPRYLIKTRGQQVTLSCSPISGHRSVSWYQQTPGQGLQFLFEYFSETQRNKGNFPGRFSGRQFSNSRSEMNVSTLELGDSALYLCASSQGQGPKQYEQYFGPGTRLTVT.

Many counts were recorded for this clonotype. V is TRBV4-3 and J is TRBJ2-1; D is possibly TRBD2 (6 bases). The CDR3 has 15 residues. V shed 0 bases and J shed 4 bases, with 10 bases lying between them. Per germline, CDR1 LGHNA and CDR2 YSLEER. The CDR3 protein is CASSQDESGYNEQFF. DNA for the CDR3: TGCGCCAGCAGCCAAGATGAAAGCGGGTACAATGAGCAGTTCTTC.

The sample holds a few counts of this clonotype. The V gene is TRBV5-1, the J gene TRBJ1-1; D uncertain. This CDR3 is built from 15 residues. Germline V lookup: CDR1 SGHRS, CDR2 YFSETQ. The V and J ends lost 0 bases and 1 base respectively, with 10 bases between them. The chain's CDR3 is CASSLVSPGNTEAFF. CDR3 bases: TGCGCCAGCAGCTTGGTTTCCCCGGGGAACACTGAAGCTTTCTTT.

This clonotype has just a few counts. The V and J genes are TRBV5-1 and TRBJ2-7, with D perhaps being TRBD1 or TRBD2 (5 bases each). CDR3 length: 15 amino acids. Deletions cut 6 bases from V and 6 bases from J, with 22 bases between. The germline V gene has CDR1 SGHRS and CDR2 YFSETQ. CDR3: CASTPPGRSNLEQYF. In DNA form, the CDR3 reads TGCGCCAGCACACCCCCGGGACGGTCGAATCTCGAGCAGTACTTC.

This clonotype was seen more than once but under ten times. The genes are TRBV6-1 and TRBJ2-7, with 7 bases identical to TRBD1. V shed 6 bases and J 0 bases; nucleotides not matched to a gene: 8. The length of the CDR3 is 15 residues. Germline V gene sequence: CDR1 MNHNS, CDR2 SASEGT. CDR3 residues: CASRMTGTPSYEQYF. The CDR3 DNA sequence: TGTGCCAGCAGGATGACAGGGACCCCCTCCTACGAGCAGTACTTC.

This clonotype was seen at least ten times. V and J are TRBV10-3 and TRBJ2-7; 8 bases map to TRBD1. The CDR3 has 16 residues. V was pared by 6 bases and J by 1 base, with 11 bases of the junction left unmatched. Germline assignment: CDR1 ENHRY and CDR2 SYGVKD. CDR3 sequence (DNA): TGTGCCATCAGCGATCAAACAGGGGGACCGTCCTACGAGCAGTACTTC. Translating gives CAISDQTGGPSYEQYF.